The T cell receptor (beta chain) described here comes from a study of cytomegalovirus exposure and HLA in healthy donors. General study points: In a later analysis, approximately 15,000 TCR beta sequences were associated with HLA alleles at 0.05 false discovery rate. As a later analysis revealed, the rate of TCR association differed by HLA locus, with DRB1 most and HLA-C fewest. Follow-up analysis later connected one missense variant in DCLRE1C with trimming of TCR beta V- and J-genes.

V lost 5 bases, J lost 4 bases, and 4 bases stayed unmatched. The CDR3 contains 14 residues. Germline CDR1 reads PRHDT; CDR2 reads FYEKMQ (reference sequence). A word on this clone: Its antigen remains unidentified.

60 Vbeta and 13 Jbeta primers were used in PCR. The repertoire was sequenced with immunoSEQ multiplex PCR; TCRdb's copy has only in-frame clones and lacks some. This table holds 200,000 to 250,000 clones, about 85% found once. Sequences were obtained from PBMCs. The TCR originated in a human donor in good health. The gene calls are TRBV13 and TRBJ1-5; 8 nucleotides match TRBD1. The CDR3 DNA follows: TGTGCCAGCAGCATCGGGACAGGAAATCAGCCCCAGCATTTT. The encoded protein is CASSIGTGNQPQHF.